The next 21 T cell receptor beta chains were all read from a single sample in a study of T-cell memory formation after mild COVID-19. TCRdb called the 5' RACE reads again in MiXCR, with one record for every CDR3 protein. In the table there are roughly 160,000 distinct CDR3 sequences, 13% of which are singletons. Sequencing input: PBMCs or a T cell subset sorted from them (not recorded which). These receptors were collected from a man between 18 and 29 years old who had mild COVID-19 (a few samples of this study predate the infection). Cell type and time point are not known.

The chain carries TRBV12-3 or TRBV12-4 and TRBJ2-3, with D possibly TRBD2 on 6 matching bases. Trimming removed 3 bases from V and 2 bases from J, with 12 bases in between. This CDR3 has 15 amino acids. CDR3: CASSLLGGLTDTQYF. DNA of the CDR3: TGTGCCAGCAGTTTGCTTGGGGGACTCACAGATACGCAGTATTTT.

The sample holds many counts of this clonotype. The CDR3 coding sequence is TGCGCCAGCGGAAAACCGGGACAGGACAAAAACATTCAGTACTTC. Amino acids: CASGKPGQDKNIQYF. The chain recombines TRBV23-1 with TRBJ2-4; 8 bases are a match to TRBD1. TRBV23-1 is recorded as an ORF, its role being uncertain. The junction had 9 bases not matched to a gene; V was cut back by 8 bases and J by 3 bases. The CDR3 runs 15 residues.

This clonotype occurred a few times. The chain couples TRBV3-1 to TRBJ1-1; a possible D gene is TRBD1 (5 bases). CDR1 is LGHDT, CDR2 YNNKEL, per germline (reference sequence). Trimming left V 0 bases short and J 6 bases short, with 11 bases between. This CDR3 has 14 residues. As DNA, the CDR3 is TGTGCCAGCAGCCAAGAGGGAGGGGCTTCTGAAGCTTTCTTT. This codes for CASSQEGGASEAFF.

In nucleotides, the CDR3 is TGCGCCAGCAGCCCCGAACCGGCAGGGATCTATGGCTACACCTTC. It codes for CASSPEPAGIYGYTF. This rearrangement joins TRBV4-3 to TRBJ1-2; perhaps TRBD1 as D (5 bases). The CDR3 loop spans 15 amino acids. V was pared by 4 bases and J by 4 bases, with 16 bases between. From germline, CDR1 is LGHNA and CDR2 YSLEER.

The chain has TRBV3-1 and TRBJ2-1, with 10 bases identical to TRBD2. Germline CDR1 is LGHDT and CDR2 is YNNKEL (reference sequence). Unmatched junction bases numbered 7, after V lost 1 base and J lost 7 bases. The CDR3 has 16 amino acids. CDR3 bases: TGTGCCAGCAGCCAAGTAGCGGGGGGCCGGTGGAATGAGCAGTTCTTC. Its translation is CASSQVAGGRWNEQFF.

This clonotype was picked up many times. This chain connects TRBV18 to TRBJ1-5; 11 nucleotides agree with TRBD1. The J segment lost 7 bases and the V segment lost 4 bases, leaving 6 bases of the junction unmatched. CDR1 and CDR2 from the germline V gene are KGHSH and LQKENI. This CDR3 contains 15 residues. The CDR3 DNA is TGTGCCAGCTCACTGGACAGGGGGCATCAACAGCCCCAGCATTTT. It translates to CASSLDRGHQQPQHF.

This clonotype appeared a few times. The chain recombines TRBV5-1 with TRBJ2-1; D is unresolved. The CDR3 consists of 14 residues. V was shortened by 2 bases and J by 4 bases, with 10 bases between the two germline ends. Germline loops: CDR1 SGHRS, CDR2 YFSETQ. The CDR3 nucleotides are TGCGCCAGCAGCTTAACAGAATTATACAATGAGCAGTTCTTC. Protein: CASSLTELYNEQFF. Drawing the rest from reference TRBV5-1 and TRBJ2-1, the complete variable domain is KAGVTQTPRYLIKTRGQQVTLSCSPISGHRSVSWYQQTPGQGLQFLFEYFSETQRNKGNFPGRFSGRQFSNSRSEMNVSTLELGDSALYLCASSLTELYNEQFFGPGTRLTVL.

The J gene is TRBJ2-3, the V gene TRBV7-6; the match to TRBD1 covers 9 bases. This CDR3 contains 15 residues. The germline V gene has CDR1 SGHVS and CDR2 FNYEAQ. V was pared by 5 bases and J by 1 base, with 4 bases of the junction left unmatched. As DNA, the CDR3 is TGTGCCAGCAGCCCTTGGACAGGGGGCACAGATACGCAGTATTTT. This translates into CASSPWTGGTDTQYF.

This clonotype was counted only a few times. The chain recombines TRBV6-5 with TRBJ1-1; tentatively, D is TRBD1 (5 bases). Trimming stripped 6 bases from V and 1 base from J, with 18 bases between. The CDR3 is 16 residues long. Germline V gene data show CDR1 as MNHEY and CDR2 as SVGAGI. The CDR3 spells CASSSAGKLGNTEAFF. The CDR3 nucleotides read TGTGCCAGCAGCAGTGCAGGGAAATTAGGGAACACTGAAGCTTTCTTT.

V is TRBV4-3 and J is TRBJ2-3; a weak D match, TRBD2 (6 bases). This CDR3 spans 15 amino acids. The V gene's germline CDR1 is LGHNA and CDR2 YSLEER. With 1 base removed from V and 4 bases from J, the gap between germline ends came to 12 bases. Here the CDR3 DNA reads TGCGCCAGCAGCCAAGCTACTAGCCCGGCAGATACGCAGTATTTT. As protein: CASSQATSPADTQYF.

The chain couples TRBV19 to TRBJ1-5; TRBD1 might be the D (5 bases). This CDR3 comprises 14 residues. Germline V lookup: CDR1 LNHDA, CDR2 SQIVND (reference sequence). Trimming pared 6 bases from V and 0 bases from J, leaving 9 bases between. CDR3 coding DNA: TGTGCCAGTAGGCAGGGCTATAGCAATCAGCCCCAGCATTTT. Translated, it gives CASRQGYSNQPQHF.

This rearrangement joins TRBV4-3 to TRBJ1-1, with a weak D call TRBD1 (6 bases). Germline V gives CDR1 LGHNA, CDR2 YSLEER. V lost 0 bases, J lost 1 base, and 12 bases lay in between. The CDR3 has 16 residues. CDR3 coding DNA: TGCGCCAGCAGCCAAGATCGGACGACAGGGAACACTGAAGCTTTCTTT. Its translation: CASSQDRTTGNTEAFF.

The V and J genes are TRBV11-2 and TRBJ1-5, with a weak D call TRBD1 (6 bases). Per the germline V gene, CDR1 is SGHAT and CDR2 is FQNNGV. This CDR3 comprises 15 residues. V was shortened by 5 bases and J by 5 bases, with 16 bases between the two germline ends. CDR3 in amino acids: CASSLGRQAHQPQHF. The DNA for the CDR3 is TGTGCCAGCAGCCTTGGTCGACAGGCCCATCAGCCCCAGCATTTT.

This clonotype has only a few counts. The V call is TRBV4-3, the J call TRBJ2-1; 8 bases map to TRBD2. From germline, CDR1 is LGHNA and CDR2 YSLEER. The CDR3 has 18 amino acids. With V trimmed by 0 bases and J by 7 bases, 14 bases remained unmatched. The CDR3 reads CASSQDIIWAGGRNEQFF. The CDR3 nucleotides are TGCGCCAGCAGCCAAGATATTATTTGGGCGGGGGGCAGAAATGAGCAGTTCTTC.

The chain joins TRBV5-1 to TRBJ2-3; tentatively, D is TRBD1 (5 bases). Trimming left V 6 bases short and J 1 base short, with 12 bases between. The CDR3 has 14 amino acids. Germline loops: CDR1 SGHRS, CDR2 YFSETQ. The CDR3 DNA follows: TGCGCCAGCACGGTCGGCAGGGGCACAGATACGCAGTATTTT. Protein product: CASTVGRGTDTQYF.

This clonotype has just a few counts. The J gene is TRBJ2-3, the V gene TRBV9; TRBD2 matches 8 bases. The J segment lost 4 bases and the V segment lost 4 bases, leaving 8 bases of the junction unmatched. The CDR3 contains 15 residues. Germline V gene sequence: CDR1 SGDLS, CDR2 YYNGEE. CDR3 in DNA: TGTGCCAGCAGCCCTCGCGGGGGGCTCGCAGATACGCAGTATTTT. Protein sequence: CASSPRGGLADTQYF.

This chain uses TRBV28 with TRBJ1-1, with D possibly TRBD1 on 5 matching bases. Trimming stripped 4 bases from V and 10 bases from J, with 13 bases between. The length of the CDR3 is 12 residues. Germline lookup yields CDR1 MDHEN and CDR2 SYDVKM. Here the CDR3 DNA reads TGTGCCAGCAGTTCCCTACGGGGGGGAGCTTTCTTT. It specifies CASSSLRGGAFF.

This clonotype was detected many times. This chain links TRBV7-2 with TRBJ2-2; no clear D. Germline values: CDR1 SGHTA, CDR2 FQGNSA. CDR3 length: 11 residues. Between the trimmed V and J ends, which lost 3 bases and 6 bases, there was a span of 2 bases. CDR3 nucleotide sequence: TGTGCCAGCAGCTTGGCCGGGGAGCTGTTTTTT. Protein product: CASSLAGELFF.

The chain has TRBV27 and TRBJ2-5; 8 bases fit TRBD2. In germline, CDR1 is MNHEY, CDR2 SMNVEV (reference sequence). The CDR3 contains 15 residues. Germline trimming cut 5 bases from V and 4 bases from J; bases unmatched to any gene: 9. This CDR3 is CASSPRGGRGETQYF. CDR3 DNA sequence: TGTGCCAGCAGTCCCCGGGGGGGGCGCGGAGAGACCCAGTACTTC.

In this sample, this clonotype is medium-sized. J is TRBJ2-2 and V is TRBV3-1, with 13 bases identical to TRBD2. Germline-derived CDR1 and CDR2 are LGHDT and YNNKEL (reference sequence). The CDR3 totals 18 residues. The junction had 5 bases not matched to a gene; V was cut back by 4 bases and J by 0 bases. DNA for the CDR3: TGTGCCAGCAGCCCCGGACTAGCGGGGGTCTCGAACACCGGGGAGCTGTTTTTT. Translating it yields CASSPGLAGVSNTGELFF.

This clonotype was observed once. The chain carries TRBV30 and TRBJ1-2; D not certain. V dropped 5 bases and J dropped 3 bases, with 16 bases sitting between them. CDR3 size: 14 residues. The germline V gene encodes CDR1 GTSNPN and CDR2 SVGIG (reference sequence). Written as DNA, the CDR3 is TGTGCCTGGCAATGGGGTGAGGGCCACTATGGCTACACCTTC. As protein: CAWQWGEGHYGYTF.